The TCR beta chain described here comes from a study of shared clonotypes between healthy human individuals. Libraries were prepared by immunoSEQ multiplex PCR; TCRdb keeps only in-frame clonotypes and omits some of them. The sample carries 1 million to 1.2 million clones, 70% to 80% recorded once. The CDR3 runs 13 residues. Germline CDR1 MDHEN, CDR2 SYDVKM. This clone was recorded a few times. Sample: memory CD4+ T cells from PBMCs. Described subset: CD45RA-negative fraction. This sequence originates from a man aged 18-30 years in good health. Some clones in this sample may be carry-over from other donors' samples. V is TRBV28 and J is TRBJ2-5, with a possible D match to TRBD2 (5 bases). The J call may be faulty, since TRBJ2-7 better matches the DNA end. The CDR3 sequence: CASSRTSHYEQYF. CDR3 bases: TGTGCCAGCAGCCGGACTTCTCACTACGAGCAGTACTTC.